Listed here are 18 T cell receptor beta chains from one sample, sequenced in a study of CD8 T cells in ankylosing spondylitis. A single record per CDR3 protein comes from TCRdb applying MiXCR to the 5' RACE reads. The data show about 250,000 distinct CDR3 sequences, roughly 32% seen once. The source material was blood, either unsorted or a sorted T cell fraction (not recorded which). The receptors originated from a male donor with ankylosing spondylitis or in good health (not recorded which).

The chain joins TRBV3-1 to TRBJ1-5, with D possibly matching TRBD1 (6 bases). The CDR3 is made up of 15 amino acids. V was pared by 1 base and J by 3 bases, with 10 bases between. Germline V CDR1 and CDR2: LGHDT, YNNKEL (reference sequence). The CDR3 region is CASSQGGGPNQPQHF. The CDR3 DNA reads TGTGCCAGCAGCCAAGGGGGGGGGCCCAATCAGCCCCAGCATTTT.

The gene calls are TRBV12-3 or TRBV12-4 and TRBJ2-3; D is ambiguous. With 6 bases removed from V and 8 bases from J, the gap between germline ends came to 15 bases. CDR3 length: 13 residues. For the CDR3, the DNA is TGTGCCAGCAGCCGTACTGAGGACGGTACGCAGTATTTT. This sequence encodes CASSRTEDGTQYF.

This chain joins TRBV29-1 and TRBJ2-5, with TRBD1 matching 9 bases. Per the germline V gene, CDR1 is SQVTM and CDR2 is ANQGSEA. The V segment lost 6 bases and the J segment 5 bases; nucleotides outside the gene matches: 16. The CDR3 has 16 amino acids. CDR3 DNA sequence: TGCAGCGTGGCTTTGTTGGTCGAGGACAGGGGTGAGACCCAGTACTTC. This gives the protein CSVALLVEDRGETQYF. The full variable domain, in which reference TRBV29-1 and TRBJ2-5 provide the parts outside the CDR3, is SAVISQKPSRDICQRGTSLTIQCQVDSQVTMMFWYRQQPGQSLTLIATANQGSEATYESGFVIDKFPISRPNLTFSTLTVSNMSPEDSSIYLCSVALLVEDRGETQYFGPGTRLLVL.

The J gene is TRBJ2-7, the V gene TRBV29-1; D possibly corresponds to TRBD1 (5 bases). Germline CDR1 SQVTM, CDR2 ANQGSEA. V was trimmed by 3 bases and J by 4 bases, leaving 13 bases between them. This CDR3 has 13 residues. Written as DNA, the CDR3 is TGCAGCGTTGAGACAGCGACACCTTACGAGCAGTACTTC. Its protein product is CSVETATPYEQYF.

V and J are TRBV7-8 and TRBJ1-3; a possible D gene is TRBD1 (5 bases). The CDR3 extends over 16 amino acids. CDR1 SGHVS and CDR2 FQNEAQ come from the germline V gene. V lost 5 bases and J lost 0, with 14 bases in between. The CDR3 region has the DNA TGTGCCAGCAGCCCACAGGCGGGATACTCTGGAAACACCATATATTTT. This codes for CASSPQAGYSGNTIYF.

This clonotype was counted only a few times. The chain couples TRBV5-5 to TRBJ2-3, with TRBD2 matching over 8 bases. The junction had 16 bases not matched to a gene; V was cut back by 5 bases and J by 8 bases. Per the germline V gene, CDR1 is SGHKS and CDR2 is YYEKEE (reference sequence). The CDR3 is 16 amino acids. CDR3 loop: CASSHPAGPSGGTQYF. The CDR3 DNA sequence: TGTGCCAGCAGTCATCCCGCCGGCCCCAGCGGGGGTACGCAGTATTTT.

Only a few counts were recorded for this clonotype. This sequence joins TRBV7-2 and TRBJ2-7, with 8 bases aligning to TRBD1. This CDR3 comprises 15 residues. The germline V gene encodes CDR1 SGHTA and CDR2 FQGNSA. Germline trimming cut 0 bases from V and 3 bases from J; bases unmatched to any gene: 4. The CDR3 bases are TGTGCCAGCAGCTTAGCGTCCGACAGGGGCTACGAGCAGTACTTC. Encoded protein: CASSLASDRGYEQYF.

V and J are TRBV20-1 and TRBJ2-1; possibly TRBD1 for D (6 bases). This CDR3 region has 14 residues. Trimming took off 6 bases at V and 5 bases at J, with 17 bases between the two ends. Germline-derived CDR1 and CDR2 are DFQATT and SNEGSKA (reference sequence). CDR3: CSAPLQGPDNEQFF. In DNA, the CDR3 is TGCAGTGCCCCTCTACAGGGTCCGGACAATGAGCAGTTCTTC.

This chain joins TRBV7-8 and TRBJ2-1; D gene uncertain. Deletions cut 2 bases from V and 3 bases from J, with 8 bases between. CDR3 length: 14 amino acids. From germline, CDR1 is SGHVS and CDR2 FQNEAQ. CDR3 DNA: TGTGCCAGCAGCTTAAACCAGTACTACAATGAGCAGTTCTTC. Translating gives CASSLNQYYNEQFF.

The chain joins TRBV4-1 to TRBJ2-4, with D possibly matching TRBD1 (6 bases). CDR1 MGHRA and CDR2 YSYEKL come from the germline V gene. The V end lost 5 bases, the J end lost 0 bases, and 14 bases lay between the germline ends. The CDR3 runs 16 residues. CDR3: CASSASGDLAKNIQYF. The CDR3 nucleotides read TGCGCCAGCAGCGCTTCAGGGGATCTAGCCAAAAACATTCAGTACTTC.

In this sample, this clonotype turned up a few times. This chain connects TRBV12-3 or TRBV12-4 to TRBJ2-1; 7 bases are a match to TRBD2. V lost 6 bases and J lost 2; bases outside the gene matches: 7. The CDR3 has 15 residues. The CDR3 sequence is CASSALGGTYNEQFF. Here the CDR3 DNA reads TGTGCCAGCAGCGCTTTGGGGGGGACCTACAATGAGCAGTTCTTC.

CDR3 sequence reads: CASSQVPRGVIPEAFF. The DNA for the CDR3 is TGCGCCAGCAGCCAAGTACCCCGCGGAGTAATACCTGAAGCTTTCTTT. The V and J genes are TRBV4-1 and TRBJ1-1; D unclear. Germline-derived CDR1 and CDR2 are MGHRA and YSYEKL. The CDR3 length is 16 residues. The germline V and J ends were trimmed by 1 base and 6 bases, with 18 bases remaining between them.

The chain couples TRBV7-8 to TRBJ1-2; D might be TRBD1 (6 bases). CDR1 and CDR2 (germline): SGHVS, FQNEAQ. V gave up 5 bases and J gave up 8 bases, with 18 bases separating them. The CDR3 loop spans 14 amino acids. The CDR3 loop reads CASSGDRLYGGYTF. CDR3 nucleotides: TGTGCCAGCAGCGGAGACAGGCTCTACGGAGGCTACACCTTC.

The chain employs TRBV20-1 and TRBJ2-6; D might be TRBD1 or TRBD2, each matching 5 bases. The germline CDR1 and CDR2 sequences are DFQATT and SNEGSKA (reference sequence). V was clipped by 0 bases and J by 0 bases, with 9 bases between them. The CDR3 length is 16 residues. The CDR3 sequence is CSARDHGGSGANVLTF. The CDR3 nucleotides are TGCAGTGCTAGAGATCATGGGGGCTCTGGGGCCAACGTCCTGACTTTC.

This chain uses TRBV12-3 or TRBV12-4 with TRBJ2-3, with D possibly called TRBD1 or TRBD2 (5 bases each). Trimming took 5 bases from V and 6 from J, leaving 15 bases between them. CDR3 size: 14 residues. Here the CDR3 reads CASSITGTSDTQYF. CDR3 coding DNA: TGTGCCAGCAGTATAACGGGGACCAGCGATACGCAGTATTTT.

The chain couples TRBV27 to TRBJ2-3, with TRBD1 matching over 7 bases. With V trimmed by 10 bases and J by 2 bases, 6 bases remained unmatched. The CDR3 has 13 amino acids. Germline V CDR1 and CDR2: MNHEY, SMNVEV (reference sequence). CDR3 DNA: TGTGCCACAGGACAGGCCCACACAGATACGCAGTATTTT. It yields the protein CATGQAHTDTQYF.

The chain has TRBV6-1 and TRBJ2-5, with 10 bases matching TRBD2. The V gene's germline CDR1 is MNHNS and CDR2 SASEGT. The CDR3 runs to 15 residues. V gave up 5 bases and J gave up 2 bases; unmatched junction bases: 5. The CDR3 spells CASSRSGGTQETQYF. CDR3 bases: TGTGCCAGCAGTCGTAGCGGGGGGACGCAAGAGACCCAGTACTTC.

V gene TRBV3-1 combines with J gene TRBJ1-4; D is ambiguous. V was trimmed by 2 bases and J by 0 bases, leaving 4 bases between them. Germline-derived CDR1 and CDR2 are LGHDT and YNNKEL (reference sequence). The CDR3 is 14 residues long. The CDR3 coding sequence is TGTGCCAGCAGCCAATCCTCAACTAATGAAAAACTGTTTTTT. This sequence encodes CASSQSSTNEKLFF. Together with reference TRBV3-1 and TRBJ1-4, the CDR3 gives the full variable domain: DTAVSQTPKYLVTQMGNDKSIKCEQNLGHDTMYWYKQDSKKFLKIMFSYNNKELIINETVPNRFSPKSPDKAHLNLHINSLELGDSAVYFCASSQSSTNEKLFFGSGTQLSVL.